These 27 T cell receptor beta chains originate from one sample sequenced in a study of T cells after yellow fever vaccination (dated by TCRdb to the late 2010s). The library was built by means of 5' RACE. Sequencing was performed on an Illumina HiSeq 2500. TCRdb reran the public reads through fastp at Q25 and MiXCR, keeping productive beta chains. Every CDR3 protein is listed once, alongside the most common genes and DNA of its rows. The sample has some 600,000 distinct CDR3 sequences on record, about 15% of them singletons. The ten largest clones capture about 18% of the sample. Taken with the paper, the label for treatment or condition translates to: live attenuated yellow fever vaccine strain. The sequences come from PBMCs, collected about 5 days after the first yellow fever vaccination. These receptors all stem from a man aged 18 to 35 who received the YFV17D yellow fever vaccine.

The chain combines TRBV30 with TRBJ1-1, with D hard to call. V was trimmed by 4 bases and J by 0 bases, leaving 9 bases between them. This CDR3 contains 13 residues. The germline V gene has CDR1 GTSNPN and CDR2 SVGIG (reference sequence). CDR3: CAWNSALNTEAFF. The CDR3 DNA reads as TGTGCCTGGAATTCCGCTTTGAACACTGAAGCTTTCTTT.

V usage is TRBV5-6 and J usage is TRBJ2-7; TRBD2 matches at 9 bases. V shed 0 bases, J shed 1 base, and the junction held 5 bases outside the gene matches. The CDR3 totals 16 residues. Germline V CDR1 and CDR2: SGHDT, YYEEEE. The CDR3 sequence is CASSLGNSGGSYEQYV. CDR3 nucleotides: TGTGCCAGCAGCTTGGGGAATAGCGGGGGTTCCTACGAGCAGTACGTC.

The chain joins TRBV6-5 to TRBJ1-2; 8 bases match TRBD1. The CDR3 runs to 14 residues. The germline V gene has CDR1 MNHEY and CDR2 SVGAGI. Unmatched junction bases numbered 6, after V lost 3 bases and J lost 6 bases. CDR3 amino acids: CASSYGQGMDGYTF. The CDR3 DNA reads as TGTGCCAGCAGTTATGGACAGGGAATGGATGGCTACACCTTC.

The chain is built from TRBV12-3 or TRBV12-4 and TRBJ2-3; no clear D. This CDR3 is built from 12 residues. The V end was cut by 8 bases, the J end by 0 bases, with 6 bases between. The CDR3, as DNA: TGTGCCAGCTGTCCTAGCACAGATACGCAGTATTTT. It translates to CASCPSTDTQYF.

This clonotype has a handful of counts. The V gene is TRBV7-9, the J gene TRBJ2-1, with 10 bases that match TRBD2. Germline V gene sequence: CDR1 SEHNR, CDR2 FQNEAQ (reference sequence). V shed 1 base, J shed 3 bases, and the junction held 3 bases outside the gene matches. The CDR3 is 16 amino acids. CDR3 nucleotide sequence: TGTGCCAGCAGCTTAGTCCTAGCGGGGGTCTACAATGAGCAGTTCTTC. It translates to CASSLVLAGVYNEQFF. The whole variable domain, remainder taken from reference TRBV7-9 and TRBJ2-1, is DTGVSQNPRHKITKRGQNVTFRCDPISEHNRLYWYRQTLGQGPEFLTYFQNEAQLEKSRLLSDRFSAERPKGSFSTLEIQRTEQGDSAMYLCASSLVLAGVYNEQFFGPGTRLTVL.

The gene calls are TRBV6-1 and TRBJ1-1; 7 positions match TRBD1. Per germline, CDR1 MNHNS and CDR2 SASEGT. The CDR3 extends over 16 amino acids. The trim removed 1 base at V and 4 bases at J, leaving 9 bases unmatched. This CDR3 is CASSEEGGGAVTEAFF. Written as DNA, the CDR3 is TGTGCCAGCAGTGAAGAGGGAGGGGGCGCAGTCACTGAAGCTTTCTTT.

This clonotype occurred a few times. This sequence joins TRBV11-1 and TRBJ1-6; D gene ambiguous. The CDR3 runs to 14 residues. V lost 3 bases and J 5 bases, leaving 8 bases between the germline ends. Germline CDR1 reads SGHAT; CDR2 reads FQDESV (reference sequence). The DNA of the CDR3 is TGTGCCAGCAGCTTTCAACCGAATAATTCACCCCTCCACTTT. Translation: CASSFQPNNSPLHF.

The genes are TRBV10-2 and TRBJ1-1; the D gene is possibly TRBD1 (6 bases). Looked up from germline, CDR1 is WSHSY and CDR2 is SAAADI. V dropped 4 bases and J dropped 1 base, with 10 bases sitting between them. The CDR3 totals 14 residues. The CDR3 sequence is CASSALTGNTEAFF. The CDR3 DNA reads TGCGCCAGCAGTGCTTTGACAGGGAACACTGAAGCTTTCTTT.

The chain combines TRBV12-3 or TRBV12-4 with TRBJ2-7, with D possibly matching TRBD2 (5 bases). Trimming removed 6 bases from V and 7 bases from J, with 13 bases in between. The CDR3 sequence is 12 residues long. This CDR3 reads CASSPTPGEQYF. The DNA for the CDR3 is TGTGCCAGCAGCCCTACACCGGGAGAGCAGTACTTC.

This clonotype was found a few times. The genes are TRBV6-1 and TRBJ2-3; D not certain. Germline CDR1 is MNHNS and CDR2 is SASEGT. Between the trimmed V and J ends, which lost 4 bases and 4 bases, there was a span of 9 bases. This CDR3 has 13 residues. CDR3 DNA sequence: TGTGCCAGCAGTGCGACCCCATCAGATACGCAGTATTTT. Encoded protein: CASSATPSDTQYF.

This clonotype appeared a few times. The rearrangement joins TRBV7-2 to TRBJ2-7, with D possibly TRBD1 on 6 matching bases. Trimming removed 8 bases from V and 5 bases from J, with 25 bases in between. CDR1 and CDR2 (germline): SGHTA, FQGNSA. The CDR3 sequence is 16 residues long. The CDR3 here is CASATLARQELDEQYF. Here the CDR3 DNA reads TGTGCCAGCGCCACCCTTGCCCGACAGGAACTAGACGAGCAGTACTTC.

This rearrangement joins TRBV6-5 to TRBJ2-1, with TRBD1 matching 9 bases. This CDR3 comprises 14 residues. Per germline, CDR1 MNHEY and CDR2 SVGAGI. The junction had 7 bases not matched to a gene; V was cut back by 4 bases and J by 9 bases. CDR3 bases: TGTGCCAGCAGTTCCGGGACAGGGACCGGTGAGCAGTTCTTC. This codes for CASSSGTGTGEQFF.

The rearrangement joins TRBV7-2 to TRBJ2-3, with no clear D. V was shortened by 3 bases and J by 2 bases, with 12 bases between the two germline ends. Germline-derived CDR1 and CDR2 are SGHTA and FQGNSA. The CDR3 has 15 residues. The CDR3 region has the DNA TGTGCCAGCAGCTTTAGGGCTATTTTCACAGATACGCAGTATTTT. As protein: CASSFRAIFTDTQYF.

This chain uses TRBV18 with TRBJ1-2; unclear D gene. This CDR3 is 13 amino acids long. Germline CDR1 is KGHSH and CDR2 is LQKENI. V was clipped by 9 bases and J by 3 bases, with 14 bases between them. The CDR3 loop reads CASNFNRDYGYTF. In DNA form, the CDR3 reads TGTGCCAGTAACTTTAACCGGGACTATGGCTACACCTTC.

The chain has TRBV5-5 and TRBJ2-3; no firm D call. Germline V gene lookup returns CDR1 SGHKS and CDR2 YYEKEE (reference sequence). V gave up 4 bases and J gave up 2 bases, with 20 bases separating them. The CDR3 consists of 17 residues. The CDR3: CASSPRYRPDHTDTQYF. CDR3 coding DNA: TGTGCCAGCAGCCCCCGGTACAGACCAGACCACACAGATACGCAGTATTTT.

The rearrangement links TRBV4-3 to TRBJ1-3; D perhaps matches TRBD1 (6 bases). The germline V gene encodes CDR1 LGHNA and CDR2 YSLEER. This CDR3 is 15 amino acids long. Trimming removed 4 bases from V and 3 bases from J, with 13 bases in between. The CDR3 DNA reads TGCGCCAGCAGCCCAAAGACAGGAGGTGGAAACACCATATATTTT. Its translation: CASSPKTGGGNTIYF.

The chain carries TRBV2 and TRBJ2-2; D may be TRBD1 or TRBD2 (5 bases each). V was trimmed by 6 bases and J by 0 bases, leaving 11 bases between them. The CDR3 has 15 residues. The V gene's germline CDR1 is SNHLY and CDR2 FYNNEI. DNA for the CDR3: TGTGCCAGCAGCGTTTTGGGGGCGAACACCGGGGAGCTGTTTTTT. This gives the protein CASSVLGANTGELFF.

The V gene is TRBV7-2, the J gene TRBJ1-4, with D hard to call. The CDR3 has 15 residues. V lost 1 base, J lost 0 bases, and 6 bases lay in between. CDR1 is SGHTA and CDR2 is FQGNSA in the germline V gene. CDR3 nucleotides: TGTGCCAGCAGCTTAGTGCCAGCAACTAATGAAAAACTGTTTTTT. It codes for CASSLVPATNEKLFF.

The rearrangement links TRBV27 to TRBJ1-6; D might be TRBD1 (6 bases). V was pared by 6 bases and J by 6 bases, with 18 bases between. The CDR3 has 16 amino acids. CDR1 is MNHEY and CDR2 is SMNVEV in the germline V gene (reference sequence). In nucleotides, the CDR3 is TGTGCCAGCAGAAGTGGGGCAGGGGTAGGTAATTCACCCCTCCACTTT. It yields the protein CASRSGAGVGNSPLHF.

This clonotype has only a few counts. The genes are TRBV12-3 or TRBV12-4 and TRBJ2-2; weak D call: TRBD1 (5 bases). CDR3 length: 15 amino acids. Between the trimmed V and J ends, which lost 6 bases and 8 bases, there was a span of 19 bases. In DNA, the CDR3 is TGTGCCAGCAGCCCACAGCCCCAGGGTACTGGGGAGCTGTTTTTT. The encoded protein is CASSPQPQGTGELFF.

This clonotype was counted only a few times. Its ends do not fully match the called genes, so a read error is possible. This rearrangement joins TRBV7-9 to TRBJ2-2; D is unresolved. Germline values: CDR1 SEHNR, CDR2 FQNEAQ (reference sequence). The length of the CDR3 is 14 residues. The CDR3: CASSGRLNAGELFF. In nucleotides, the CDR3 is TGTGCCAGCAGCGGACGGCTGAACGCCGGGGAGCTGTTTTTT.

CDR3 in amino acids: CASSFRDPHTEAFF. The CDR3 region has the DNA TGCGCCAGCAGTTTCCGGGACCCGCACACTGAAGCTTTCTTT. The J gene is TRBJ1-1, the V gene TRBV5-1, with D possibly matching TRBD1 (5 bases). Deletions cut 5 bases from V and 3 bases from J, with 14 bases between. The CDR3 runs to 14 residues. Germline-derived CDR1 and CDR2 are SGHRS and YFSETQ.

The chain has TRBV7-2 and TRBJ2-3; 15 bases line up with TRBD2. Trimming removed 6 bases from V and 1 base from J; junction bases left unmatched: 2. This CDR3 spans 16 amino acids. From germline, CDR1 is SGHTA and CDR2 FQGNSA. CDR3: CASRGLAGGGTDTQYF. The CDR3 DNA reads TGTGCCAGCAGAGGACTAGCGGGGGGGGGCACAGATACGCAGTATTTT.

This clonotype was picked up a small number of times. This CDR3 reads CSARDQQASSYEQYV. The CDR3 DNA is TGCAGTGCTAGAGATCAACAGGCCTCATCCTACGAGCAGTACGTC. The J gene is TRBJ2-7, the V gene TRBV20-1; TRBD1 is a possible D gene (5 bases). Germline CDR1 is DFQATT and CDR2 is SNEGSKA (reference sequence). V was pared by 0 bases and J by 1 base, with 13 bases between. The CDR3 runs 15 residues.

This clonotype was found a few times. V is TRBV30 and J is TRBJ1-5; D not resolved. V lost 5 bases and J 4 bases, leaving 12 bases between the germline ends. CDR1 and CDR2 from the germline V gene are GTSNPN and SVGIG (reference sequence). The CDR3 length is 13 residues. The CDR3 reads CAWSGEGNQPQHF. DNA of the CDR3: TGTGCCTGGTCCGGGGAGGGAAATCAGCCCCAGCATTTT.

This clonotype was observed a single time. The V gene is TRBV12-3 or TRBV12-4, the J gene TRBJ2-5; D not resolved. Trimming pared 5 bases from V and 1 base from J, leaving 14 bases between. The CDR3 contains 15 residues. CDR3 DNA: TGTGCCAGCAGTAGGGAAGACATGCCCCAAGAGACCCAGTACTTC. Translating it yields CASSREDMPQETQYF.

This clonotype was seen more than once but under ten times. The CDR3 DNA is TGCGCCTGCCGGGACGGCTACAATGAGCAGTTCTTC. It is translated as CACRDGYNEQFF. The rearrangement links TRBV5-1 to TRBJ2-1; either TRBD1 or TRBD2 may supply D (5 bases each). Trimming cost V 10 bases and J 3 bases, with 11 bases left between them. The CDR3 extends over 12 amino acids. Germline V gives CDR1 SGHRS, CDR2 YFSETQ.